This T cell receptor (beta chain) originates from a study of CD4+ T cells in melanoma. Turning to this clone: Its antigen remains unidentified.

Here immunoSEQ multiplex PCR was the method, and the copy in TCRdb shows in-frame clones only, minus some. This table has 10,000 to 13,000 clones, approximately 66% appearing once. Study results and limitations: Diverse differentiation states were reported for melanoma neoantigen-specific CD4+ T cells. CD8+ T cell, macrophage and B cell function reportedly correlated with neoantigen-specific CD4+ T cells.

Germline V lookup: CDR1 SGHTA, CDR2 FQGTGA. The J segment lost 4 bases and the V segment lost 3 bases, leaving 7 bases of the junction unmatched. This CDR3 contains 15 residues. The sample taken for sequencing was cells from a culture (not recorded whether cultured in vitro). This chain links TRBV7-3 with TRBJ2-3; 7 bases match TRBD1. The receptor comes from a human donor with melanoma. CDR3 nucleotide sequence: TGTGCCAGCAGCTTGACAGGGTTCTTTGCAGATACGCAGTATTTT. This codes for CASSLTGFFADTQYF.